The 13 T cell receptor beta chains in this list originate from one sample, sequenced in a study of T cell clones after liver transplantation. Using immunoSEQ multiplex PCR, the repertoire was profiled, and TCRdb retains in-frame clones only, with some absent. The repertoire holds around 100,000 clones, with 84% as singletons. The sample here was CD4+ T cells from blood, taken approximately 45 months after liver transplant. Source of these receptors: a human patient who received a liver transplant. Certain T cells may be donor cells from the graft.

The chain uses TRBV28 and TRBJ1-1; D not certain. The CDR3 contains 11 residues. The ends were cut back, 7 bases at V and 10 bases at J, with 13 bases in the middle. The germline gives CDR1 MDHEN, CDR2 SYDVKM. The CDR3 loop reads CASTSGPVAFF. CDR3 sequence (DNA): TGTGCCAGCACCTCAGGCCCCGTAGCTTTCTTT.

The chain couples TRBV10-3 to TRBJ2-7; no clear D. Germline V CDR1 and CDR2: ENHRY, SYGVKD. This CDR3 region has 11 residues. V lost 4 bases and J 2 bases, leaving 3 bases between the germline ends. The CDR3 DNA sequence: TGTGCCATCAGTGGTACCTACGAGCAGTACTTC. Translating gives CAISGTYEQYF.

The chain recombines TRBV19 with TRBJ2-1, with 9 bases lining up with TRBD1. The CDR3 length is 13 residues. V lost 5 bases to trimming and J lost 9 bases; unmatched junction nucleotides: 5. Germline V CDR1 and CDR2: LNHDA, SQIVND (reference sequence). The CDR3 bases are TGTGCCAGTAGTTTAGGGACAGGGATTGAGCAGTTCTTC. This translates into CASSLGTGIEQFF. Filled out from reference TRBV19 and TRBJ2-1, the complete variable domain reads DGGITQSPKYLFRKEGQNVTLSCEQNLNHDAMYWYRQDPGQGLRLIYYSQIVNDFQKGDIAEGYSVSREKKESFPLTVTSAQKNPTAFYLCASSLGTGIEQFFGPGTRLTVL.

CDR3 sequence: CASSYTSASPAEFF. In DNA form, the CDR3 reads TGTGCCAGCAGCTACACCTCGGCTAGCCCGGCGGAGTTCTTC. The chain uses TRBV7-9 and TRBJ2-1, with a tentative D call TRBD2 (5 bases). V lost 4 bases, J lost 14 bases, and 21 bases lay in between. Germline V gene sequence: CDR1 SEHNR, CDR2 FQNEAQ (reference sequence). This CDR3 comprises 14 residues.

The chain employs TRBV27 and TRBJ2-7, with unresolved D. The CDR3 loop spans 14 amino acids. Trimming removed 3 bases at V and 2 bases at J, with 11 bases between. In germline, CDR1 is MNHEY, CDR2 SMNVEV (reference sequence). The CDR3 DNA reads TGTGCCAGCAGTTTCGGGCAGCTTACCTACGAGCAGTACTTC. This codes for CASSFGQLTYEQYF.

The CDR3 loop reads CASSLSRTSRSSYEQYF. The CDR3 DNA reads TGTGCCAGCAGCTTATCAAGGACCTCTCGGAGCTCCTACGAGCAGTACTTC. This chain connects TRBV11-2 to TRBJ2-7; D uncertain. The germline V gene has CDR1 SGHAT and CDR2 FQNNGV. With 2 bases removed from V and 0 bases from J, the gap between germline ends came to 17 bases. There are 17 residues in the CDR3.

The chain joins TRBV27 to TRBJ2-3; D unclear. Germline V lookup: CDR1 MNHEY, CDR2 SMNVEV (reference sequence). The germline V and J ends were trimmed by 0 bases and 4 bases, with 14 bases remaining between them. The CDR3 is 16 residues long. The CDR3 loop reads CASSLSLGSEADTQYF. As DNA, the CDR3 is TGTGCCAGCAGTTTATCATTGGGAAGTGAGGCAGATACGCAGTATTTT.

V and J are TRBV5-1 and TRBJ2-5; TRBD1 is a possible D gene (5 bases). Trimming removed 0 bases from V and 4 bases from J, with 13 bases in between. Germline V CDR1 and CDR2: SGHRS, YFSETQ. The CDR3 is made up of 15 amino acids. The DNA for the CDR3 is TGCGCCAGCAGCTTGGCCTTTCCAGGGATAGAGACCCAGTACTTC. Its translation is CASSLAFPGIETQYF.

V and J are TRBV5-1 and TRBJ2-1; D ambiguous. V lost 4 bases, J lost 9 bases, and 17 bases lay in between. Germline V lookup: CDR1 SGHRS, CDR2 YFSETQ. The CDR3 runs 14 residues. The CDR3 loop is CASSRGPREGEQFF. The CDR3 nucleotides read TGCGCCAGCAGCCGCGGACCCAGAGAAGGTGAGCAGTTCTTC. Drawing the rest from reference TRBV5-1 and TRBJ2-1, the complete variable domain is KAGVTQTPRYLIKTRGQQVTLSCSPISGHRSVSWYQQTPGQGLQFLFEYFSETQRNKGNFPGRFSGRQFSNSRSEMNVSTLELGDSALYLCASSRGPREGEQFFGPGTRLTVL.

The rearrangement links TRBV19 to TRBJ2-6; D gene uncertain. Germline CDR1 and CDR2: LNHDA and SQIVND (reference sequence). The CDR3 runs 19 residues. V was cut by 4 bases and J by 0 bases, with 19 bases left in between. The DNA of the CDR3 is TGTGCCAGTAGTACTTATCCCCCTGGACGCAGCTCTGGGGCCAACGTCCTGACTTTC. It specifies CASSTYPPGRSSGANVLTF. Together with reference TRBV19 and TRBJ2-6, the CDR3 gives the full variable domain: DGGITQSPKYLFRKEGQNVTLSCEQNLNHDAMYWYRQDPGQGLRLIYYSQIVNDFQKGDIAEGYSVSREKKESFPLTVTSAQKNPTAFYLCASSTYPPGRSSGANVLTFGAGSRLTVL.

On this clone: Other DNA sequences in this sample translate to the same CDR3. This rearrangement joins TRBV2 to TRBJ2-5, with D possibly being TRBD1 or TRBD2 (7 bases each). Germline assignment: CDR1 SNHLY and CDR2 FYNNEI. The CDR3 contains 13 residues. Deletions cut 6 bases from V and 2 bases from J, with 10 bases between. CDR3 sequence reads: CASSRGGQETQYF. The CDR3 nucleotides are TGTGCCAGCAGCAGGGGGGGGCAAGAGACCCAGTACTTC.

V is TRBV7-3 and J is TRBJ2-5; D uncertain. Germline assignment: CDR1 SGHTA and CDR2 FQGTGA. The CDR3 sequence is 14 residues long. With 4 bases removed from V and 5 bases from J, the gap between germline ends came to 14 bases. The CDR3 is CASSSMPAEETQYF. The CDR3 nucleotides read TGTGCCAGCAGCTCAATGCCAGCCGAGGAGACCCAGTACTTC.

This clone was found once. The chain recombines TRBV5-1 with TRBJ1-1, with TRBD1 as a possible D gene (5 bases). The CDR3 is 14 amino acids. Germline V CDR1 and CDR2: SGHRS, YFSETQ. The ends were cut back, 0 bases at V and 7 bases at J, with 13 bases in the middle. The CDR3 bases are TGCGCCAGCAGCTTGGGGGACGCCGGAATTGAAGCTTTCTTT. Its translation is CASSLGDAGIEAFF.